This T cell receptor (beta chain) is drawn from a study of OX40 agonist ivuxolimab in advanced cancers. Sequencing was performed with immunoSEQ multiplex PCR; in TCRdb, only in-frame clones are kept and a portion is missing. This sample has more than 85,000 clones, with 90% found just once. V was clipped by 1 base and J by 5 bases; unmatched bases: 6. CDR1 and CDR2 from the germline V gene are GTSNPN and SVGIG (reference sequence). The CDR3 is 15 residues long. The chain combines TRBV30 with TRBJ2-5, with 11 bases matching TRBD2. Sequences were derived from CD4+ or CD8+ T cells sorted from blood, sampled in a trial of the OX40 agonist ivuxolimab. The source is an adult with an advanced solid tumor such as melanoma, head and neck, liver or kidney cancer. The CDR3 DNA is TGTGCCTGGAGTGAACTAGCGGGAGTAGGGGAGACCCAGTACTTC. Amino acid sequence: CAWSELAGVGETQYF.